This is a list of T cell receptor beta chains from one sample in a study of T cells after yellow fever vaccination. TCRdb independently ran MiXCR on the 5' RACE reads; one entry per CDR3 protein. The data contain some 400,000 distinct CDR3 sequences, more than 5.5% of them singletons. Sample: PBMCs, taken 5 days after the yellow fever booster vaccination. Source of these receptors: a man aged 25-40 years who received the YFV17D yellow fever vaccine. CDR3s include the opening cysteine and the closing phenylalanine or tryptophan. Fields, in order: D gene, V gene, J gene, clone size, CDR3 DNA, CDR3 protein. D genes are given only for firm matches. Clone size, where shown, is once, few, many, or a class for clones that have expanded.

d_call: NA
v_call: TRBV7-9
j_call: TRBJ2-1
clone_size: few
cdr3_nt: TGTGCCAGCAGCATTACCATATACAATGAGCAGTTCTTC
cdr3_aa: CASSITIYNEQFF

d_call: NA
v_call: TRBV4-1
j_call: TRBJ2-4
clone_size: many
cdr3_nt: TGCGCCAGCAGCCAAGAAGTAACAGGTTGGAAAGGTGTGAGGGCCAAAAACATTCAGTACTTC
cdr3_aa: CASSQEVTGWKGVRAKNIQYF

d_call: NA
v_call: TRBV10-3
j_call: TRBJ1-1
clone_size: NA
cdr3_nt: TGTGCCATCAGTGAGGCCCTCGGAGTAGGGGCTTTCTTT
cdr3_aa: CAISEALGVGAFF

d_call: NA
v_call: TRBV20-1
j_call: TRBJ1-3
clone_size: few
cdr3_nt: TGCAGTGCTAGAGAACGAAGTGGAAACACCATATATTTT
cdr3_aa: CSARERSGNTIYF

d_call: NA
v_call: TRBV5-1
j_call: TRBJ2-7
clone_size: many
cdr3_nt: TGCGCCAGCAGCCAGCCGTCCCGTTACGAGCAGTACTTC
cdr3_aa: CASSQPSRYEQYF

d_call: TRBD2
v_call: TRBV15
j_call: TRBJ2-7
clone_size: NA
cdr3_nt: TGTGCCACCAGCAGTGATCCGGGACTAGCGGAAGGACCGCAGTACTTC
cdr3_aa: CATSSDPGLAEGPQYF

d_call: NA
v_call: TRBV6-1
j_call: TRBJ2-5
clone_size: NA
cdr3_nt: TGTGCCAGCAGTGAACAGGGTTTGACCCAGTACTTC
cdr3_aa: CASSEQGLTQYF

d_call: NA
v_call: TRBV7-2
j_call: TRBJ2-5
clone_size: NA
cdr3_nt: TGTGCCAGCAGCAAGGCGACAGCCGCGCGGACCCAGTACTTC
cdr3_aa: CASSKATAARTQYF

d_call: NA
v_call: TRBV7-2
j_call: TRBJ1-5
clone_size: NA
cdr3_nt: TGTGCCAGCAGCTCAACTGTTAGCAATCAGCCCCAGCATTTT
cdr3_aa: CASSSTVSNQPQHF

d_call: NA
v_call: TRBV6-5
j_call: TRBJ2-2
clone_size: NA
cdr3_nt: TGTGCCAGCGTCGCCGGGGGGGAGCTGTTTTTT
cdr3_aa: CASVAGGELFF

d_call: TRBD1
v_call: TRBV12-3/TRBV12-4
j_call: TRBJ2-5
clone_size: few
cdr3_nt: TGTGCCAGCAGTTTTAAAGGGACAGGGGGCCCAGAGACCCAGTACTTC
cdr3_aa: CASSFKGTGGPETQYF

d_call: NA
v_call: TRBV15
j_call: TRBJ2-7
clone_size: few
cdr3_nt: TGTGCCACCAGGGCCCGGGCAGGGGCCTACGAGCAGTACTTC
cdr3_aa: CATRARAGAYEQYF

d_call: TRBD1
v_call: TRBV7-2
j_call: TRBJ2-1
clone_size: few
cdr3_nt: TGTGCCAGCAGCTTTAGTCGGGCAGGGGGCGGGTATGAGCAGTTCTTC
cdr3_aa: CASSFSRAGGGYEQFF

d_call: TRBD1
v_call: TRBV7-8
j_call: TRBJ2-3
clone_size: NA
cdr3_nt: TGTGCCAGCAGCTCATGGACAGGGGGGACAGATACGCAGTATTTT
cdr3_aa: CASSSWTGGTDTQYF

d_call: NA
v_call: TRBV13
j_call: TRBJ1-1
clone_size: NA
cdr3_nt: TGTGCCAGCAGCTTTTGGCCAGGGCCAGCTTTCTTT
cdr3_aa: CASSFWPGPAFF

d_call: NA
v_call: TRBV28
j_call: TRBJ2-3
clone_size: many
cdr3_nt: TGTGCCAGCAGTTTAATGGCTTTCGGGGGCACAGATACGCAGTATTTT
cdr3_aa: CASSLMAFGGTDTQYF

d_call: TRBD2
v_call: TRBV6-6
j_call: TRBJ2-5
clone_size: NA
cdr3_nt: TGTGCCAGTTCCGGGGCCCGGGAGGCCCAGTACTTC
cdr3_aa: CASSGAREAQYF

d_call: NA
v_call: TRBV15
j_call: TRBJ2-2
clone_size: many
cdr3_nt: TGTGCCACCAGCACCGGGGGTAGGGGAGCCGGGGAGCTGTTTTTT
cdr3_aa: CATSTGGRGAGELFF

d_call: NA
v_call: TRBV7-9
j_call: TRBJ2-1
clone_size: NA
cdr3_nt: TGTGCCAGCAGCTTAGCGGGAGAAATCGATGAGCAGTTCTTC
cdr3_aa: CASSLAGEIDEQFF

d_call: TRBD1
v_call: TRBV5-1
j_call: TRBJ2-2
clone_size: few
cdr3_nt: TGCGCCAGCAGCATACACCCCGGGACAGGGGGCGCTTCGGCCGGGGAGCTGTTTTTT
cdr3_aa: CASSIHPGTGGASAGELFF

d_call: NA
v_call: TRBV5-1
j_call: TRBJ2-3
clone_size: many
cdr3_nt: TGCGCCAGCGGACGAAGGACGCCTGGCACAGATACGCAGTATTTT
cdr3_aa: CASGRRTPGTDTQYF

d_call: NA
v_call: TRBV6-5
j_call: TRBJ2-1
clone_size: many
cdr3_nt: TGTGCCAGCAGTTTCCAGGGTGAGCAGTTCTTC
cdr3_aa: CASSFQGEQFF

d_call: TRBD2
v_call: TRBV7-2
j_call: TRBJ2-7
clone_size: NA
cdr3_nt: TGTGCCAGCAGCCGGGGACTAGAACGAAACGAGCAGTACTTC
cdr3_aa: CASSRGLERNEQYF

d_call: TRBD2
v_call: TRBV7-2
j_call: TRBJ2-1
clone_size: few
cdr3_nt: TGTGCCAGCAGCTCCTCTAGCGGGAGATACAATGAGCAGTTCTTC
cdr3_aa: CASSSSSGRYNEQFF

d_call: NA
v_call: TRBV6-5
j_call: TRBJ2-1
clone_size: many
cdr3_nt: TGTGCCAGCAGTTACTCGAGAGGGTACAATGAGCAGTTCTTC
cdr3_aa: CASSYSRGYNEQFF

d_call: TRBD2
v_call: TRBV20-1
j_call: TRBJ2-1
clone_size: NA
cdr3_nt: TGCAGTGCTCGAGACAGCGGGAGACCTAACAATGAGCAGTTCTTC
cdr3_aa: CSARDSGRPNNEQFF

d_call: NA
v_call: TRBV6-6
j_call: TRBJ1-2
clone_size: NA
cdr3_nt: TGTGCCAGCATTGACGGCAGGGTTTATGGCTACACCTTC
cdr3_aa: CASIDGRVYGYTF

d_call: NA
v_call: TRBV10-1
j_call: TRBJ2-3
clone_size: NA
cdr3_nt: TGCGCCAGCAGTGATGGGGGGGCGACAGATACGCAGTATTTT
cdr3_aa: CASSDGGATDTQYF

d_call: NA
v_call: TRBV15
j_call: TRBJ2-5
clone_size: few
cdr3_nt: TGTGCCACCAGCAGGCCCCGTGGGGGAAGCCAAGAGACCCAGTACTTC
cdr3_aa: CATSRPRGGSQETQYF

d_call: TRBD1
v_call: TRBV29-1
j_call: TRBJ2-7
clone_size: many
cdr3_nt: TGCAGCGCTCGGGACAGGCAAGATTCCTACGAGCAGTACTTC
cdr3_aa: CSARDRQDSYEQYF

d_call: NA
v_call: TRBV7-2
j_call: TRBJ2-7
clone_size: many
cdr3_nt: TGTGCCAGCAGCCGCAGGGACGAGCAGTACTTC
cdr3_aa: CASSRRDEQYF

d_call: NA
v_call: TRBV5-1
j_call: TRBJ2-3
clone_size: few
cdr3_nt: TGCGCCAGCAGCTCCTATGCAGGTTGGGGAGATACGCAGTATTTT
cdr3_aa: CASSSYAGWGDTQYF

d_call: TRBD1
v_call: TRBV11-1
j_call: TRBJ2-1
clone_size: many
cdr3_nt: TGTGCCAGCAGCTTAGCGAACCACCCGGGACAGGGGTCCAATGAGCAGTTCTTC
cdr3_aa: CASSLANHPGQGSNEQFF